This is a list of T cell receptor beta chains from one sample in a study of T cell changes during pregnancy in multiple sclerosis. Here immunoSEQ multiplex PCR was the method, and the copy in TCRdb shows in-frame clones only, minus some. The sample has under 50,000 clones; 92% are singletons. Sequenced here: CD4+ T cells from peripheral blood mononuclear cells, sampled in the third trimester of pregnancy. The receptors shown here come from a female donor with multiple sclerosis, enrolled in a pregnancy study. The CDR3 runs from the conserved cysteine through the conserved F or W. A D gene is named only where the DNA matches it firmly. The size entry is marked missing in some rows and otherwise reads once, few, many or a size class.

CDR3 DNA: TGCGCCAGCAGCCAAGAGATAATCGGGACAGCGAACACCGGGGAGCTGTTTTTT; CDR3 protein: CASSQEIIGTANTGELFF; V gene: TRBV4-3; D gene: TRBD1; clone size: .; J gene: TRBJ2-2
CDR3 DNA: TGTGCCAGTAGTAAGGCCCACGGGGGGCGGGAGTCCTACGAGCAGTACTTC; CDR3 protein: CASSKAHGGRESYEQYF; V gene: TRBV19; D gene: .; clone size: .; J gene: TRBJ2-7
CDR3 DNA: TGTGCCAGCAGCTTGAGGGGAATAGCGGGAGATCCCGGCGAGCAGTACTTC; CDR3 protein: CASSLRGIAGDPGEQYF; V gene: TRBV5-6; D gene: TRBD2; clone size: .; J gene: TRBJ2-7
CDR3 DNA: TGCGCCAGCAGCTTCCAGGGAGGTCAGCCCCAGCATTTT; CDR3 protein: CASSFQGGQPQHF; V gene: TRBV5-1; D gene: .; clone size: .; J gene: TRBJ1-5
CDR3 DNA: TGTGCCAGCACTCGCCCCGGGGGTGAAGAGACCCAGTACTTC; CDR3 protein: CASTRPGGEETQYF; V gene: TRBV13; D gene: .; clone size: once; J gene: TRBJ2-5
CDR3 DNA: TGTGCCAGCAGTTTATCTCTGCGGGCAGGAGGGGTTGGTACTGAAGCTTTCTTT; CDR3 protein: CASSLSLRAGGVGTEAFF; V gene: TRBV27; D gene: .; clone size: .; J gene: TRBJ1-1
CDR3 DNA: TGCGCCAGCAGCCTCCTTAATGAGCAGTTCTTC; CDR3 protein: CASSLLNEQFF; V gene: TRBV4-1; D gene: .; clone size: .; J gene: TRBJ2-1
CDR3 DNA: TGTGCCAGCAGTTGGGGCTCCCTTGAAGCTTTCTTT; CDR3 protein: CASSWGSLEAFF; V gene: TRBV28; D gene: .; clone size: .; J gene: TRBJ1-1
CDR3 DNA: TGTGCCAGCAGTGGGGGGCAATTCTACGAGCAGTACTTC; CDR3 protein: CASSGGQFYEQYF; V gene: TRBV6-1; D gene: .; clone size: .; J gene: TRBJ2-7
CDR3 DNA: TGTGCCAGCAGCTTAGGCGGGCGGGAGGGCTCCTACAATGAGCAGTTCTTC; CDR3 protein: CASSLGGREGSYNEQFF; V gene: TRBV7-9; D gene: TRBD2; clone size: .; J gene: TRBJ2-1
CDR3 DNA: TGCGCCAGCAGCCCGGGACAGGGGAACCACGAGCAGTACTTC; CDR3 protein: CASSPGQGNHEQYF; V gene: TRBV5-1; D gene: TRBD1; clone size: .; J gene: TRBJ2-7
CDR3 DNA: TGCGCCAGCAGCTTGGGAGCTAGCGGGAGTAATGATGAGCAGTTCTTC; CDR3 protein: CASSLGASGSNDEQFF; V gene: TRBV5-1; D gene: TRBD2; clone size: .; J gene: TRBJ2-1
CDR3 DNA: TGTGCCAGCAGCCAGTACACTGAAGCTTTCTTT; CDR3 protein: CASSQYTEAFF; V gene: TRBV5-5; D gene: .; clone size: .; J gene: TRBJ1-1
CDR3 DNA: TGTGCCTGGAGTCCGACAGGGCGTCAAGAGACCCAGTACTTC; CDR3 protein: CAWSPTGRQETQYF; V gene: TRBV30; D gene: TRBD1; clone size: .; J gene: TRBJ2-5
CDR3 DNA: TGTGCCACTACCCGGGGGGAGACCCAGTACTTC; CDR3 protein: CATTRGETQYF; V gene: TRBV7-2; D gene: .; clone size: .; J gene: TRBJ2-5
CDR3 DNA: TGTGCCAGCAGCTTGATGGCGGCCAGGGGCAGCCTTAAAGAGACCCAGTACTTC; CDR3 protein: CASSLMAARGSLKETQYF; V gene: TRBV5-5; D gene: .; clone size: .; J gene: TRBJ2-5
CDR3 DNA: TGCAGCGTTCGGGAGGGGATGATGAGCAATCAGCCCCAGCATTTT; CDR3 protein: CSVREGMMSNQPQHF; V gene: TRBV29-1; D gene: .; clone size: .; J gene: TRBJ1-5
CDR3 DNA: TGTGCCAGCTCACTGACAGACTCCTACGAGCAGTACTTC; CDR3 protein: CASSLTDSYEQYF; V gene: TRBV18; D gene: .; clone size: .; J gene: TRBJ2-7
CDR3 DNA: TGTGCCAGCAGCTTGCCTTTCGGACAGGGTCTAGACACCGGGGAGCTGTTTTTT; CDR3 protein: CASSLPFGQGLDTGELFF; V gene: TRBV5-4; D gene: TRBD1; clone size: .; J gene: TRBJ2-2
CDR3 DNA: TGTGCCATCAGTGACTCCGGACAGGGACCAAACACTGAAGCTTTCTTT; CDR3 protein: CAISDSGQGPNTEAFF; V gene: TRBV10-3; D gene: TRBD1; clone size: .; J gene: TRBJ1-1
CDR3 DNA: TGTGCCAGCAGCTGGACAGGGGGCGGTCAGCCCCAGCATTTT; CDR3 protein: CASSWTGGGQPQHF; V gene: TRBV5-6; D gene: TRBD1; clone size: .; J gene: TRBJ1-5
CDR3 DNA: TGTGCCAGCAGCTTCTGGGACAGGGCCACAGATACGCAGTATTTT; CDR3 protein: CASSFWDRATDTQYF; V gene: TRBV7-2; D gene: TRBD1; clone size: .; J gene: TRBJ2-3
CDR3 DNA: TGCGCCAGCAGCCTCGGGACAGACTTTTACGAGCAGTACTTC; CDR3 protein: CASSLGTDFYEQYF; V gene: TRBV5-1; D gene: TRBD1; clone size: .; J gene: TRBJ2-7
CDR3 DNA: TGTGCCAGCAGTGAAACCGGGGGGGACAATCAGCCCCAGCATTTT; CDR3 protein: CASSETGGDNQPQHF; V gene: TRBV25-1; D gene: .; clone size: .; J gene: TRBJ1-5
CDR3 DNA: TGTGCCAGCAACACCAGGGGATCGGGCTACACCTTC; CDR3 protein: CASNTRGSGYTF; V gene: TRBV2; D gene: .; clone size: .; J gene: TRBJ1-2
CDR3 DNA: TGTGCCAGCAGCCAAGATTCTGGACAGAGCACAGATACGCAGTATTTT; CDR3 protein: CASSQDSGQSTDTQYF; V gene: TRBV14; D gene: .; clone size: once; J gene: TRBJ2-3
CDR3 DNA: TGTGCCATCAGGGAACGGGACAGCTCTGGAAACACCATATATTTT; CDR3 protein: CAIRERDSSGNTIYF; V gene: TRBV10-3; D gene: TRBD1; clone size: .; J gene: TRBJ1-3
CDR3 DNA: TGTGCCAGCATTCCTAGCGGGAACTCCTACAATGAGCAGTTCTTC; CDR3 protein: CASIPSGNSYNEQFF; V gene: TRBV5-4; D gene: TRBD2; clone size: .; J gene: TRBJ2-1
CDR3 DNA: TGTGCCATCAGTGAGTCGACCGGGAGTGCAGATACGCAGTATTTT; CDR3 protein: CAISESTGSADTQYF; V gene: TRBV10-3; D gene: .; clone size: .; J gene: TRBJ2-3
CDR3 DNA: TGTGCCAGCTCGCTCGGGACAGGGTATCGGGGATACACTGAAGCTTTCTTT; CDR3 protein: CASSLGTGYRGYTEAFF; V gene: TRBV18; D gene: TRBD1; clone size: .; J gene: TRBJ1-1
CDR3 DNA: TGTGCCAGCACCCCGCCCCGACAGGCAGCCACTGAAGCTTTCTTT; CDR3 protein: CASTPPRQAATEAFF; V gene: TRBV5-4; D gene: .; clone size: .; J gene: TRBJ1-1
CDR3 DNA: TGTGCCAGCAGTTCGCCAGGGTTAAAACTGTATGGCTACACCTTC; CDR3 protein: CASSSPGLKLYGYTF; V gene: TRBV28; D gene: .; clone size: .; J gene: TRBJ1-2
CDR3 DNA: TGCGCCAGCAGCTTGGGCAGGGTGGCTAACTATGGCTACACCTTC; CDR3 protein: CASSLGRVANYGYTF; V gene: TRBV5-1; D gene: .; clone size: .; J gene: TRBJ1-2
CDR3 DNA: TGTGCCAGCAGCCCGTCTGGGAGCGTTTATGGCTACACCTTC; CDR3 protein: CASSPSGSVYGYTF; V gene: TRBV11-2; D gene: .; clone size: once; J gene: TRBJ1-2
CDR3 DNA: TGCGCCAGCGTTCGGGAAACTGGCACAGATACGCAGTATTTT; CDR3 protein: CASVRETGTDTQYF; V gene: TRBV5-1; D gene: .; clone size: .; J gene: TRBJ2-3
CDR3 DNA: TGTGCCAGCAGTTGGGGCGGAAAACTTCAAGAGACCCAGTACTTC; CDR3 protein: CASSWGGKLQETQYF; V gene: TRBV27; D gene: .; clone size: once; J gene: TRBJ2-5
CDR3 DNA: TGTGCCAGCCCTGAGGACAGGGGGCACGGCTACACCTTC; CDR3 protein: CASPEDRGHGYTF; V gene: TRBV27; D gene: TRBD1; clone size: .; J gene: TRBJ1-2
CDR3 DNA: TGTGCCAGCAGCCCAGAAGGTGGGACATCCTTTGAGCAGTTCTTC; CDR3 protein: CASSPEGGTSFEQFF; V gene: TRBV5-4; D gene: .; clone size: few; J gene: TRBJ2-1
CDR3 DNA: TGTGCCAGCAGTTTAGACAGGGGCTACACCTTC; CDR3 protein: CASSLDRGYTF; V gene: TRBV28; D gene: .; clone size: .; J gene: TRBJ1-2
CDR3 DNA: TGCAGCGTTGGTCCCATGAACACTGAAGCTTTCTTT; CDR3 protein: CSVGPMNTEAFF; V gene: TRBV29-1; D gene: .; clone size: few; J gene: TRBJ1-1
CDR3 DNA: TGTGCCAGCAGTGCCCTCTCCGGGACAGCTAATGAGCAGTTCTTC; CDR3 protein: CASSALSGTANEQFF; V gene: TRBV2; D gene: TRBD1; clone size: .; J gene: TRBJ2-1
CDR3 DNA: TGCGCCAGCAGCTCCTATCGGGACTCAAATGAAAAACTGTTTTTT; CDR3 protein: CASSSYRDSNEKLFF; V gene: TRBV5-1; D gene: .; clone size: .; J gene: TRBJ1-4
CDR3 DNA: TGCGCCAGCAGCCTGACAGGAGATAGCAATCAGCCCCAGCATTTT; CDR3 protein: CASSLTGDSNQPQHF; V gene: TRBV5-1; D gene: .; clone size: once; J gene: TRBJ1-5